The present TCR beta chain was sequenced within a study of Ad26.COV2.S vaccination and SARS-CoV-2 variants. Study-level points and caveats: Reported post-vaccination CD8+ and CD4+ T cell responses to spike showed substantial breadth.

The treatment denotes: 15 to 20 received Ad26.COV2.S at low or high dose, single or two shots; 5 received placebo; per-sample allocation not given. Sampling took place 63 days after the first vaccine or placebo injection. Data came from immunoSEQ multiplex PCR; TCRdb stores just in-frame clones and leaves some out. The sample contains more than 300,000 clones, 86% of which appear only once. As for this clone: Its target is unknown.

The receptor's source is a person between 18 and 59 years old who received the Ad26.COV2.S COVID-19 vaccine or a placebo. The sequencing used peripheral blood, collected in a trial of Ad26.COV2.S vaccine versus placebo.

In nucleotides, the CDR3 is TGCGCCAGCAGCTTGGTGCCGGGGGGGATACAAGAGACCCAGTACTTC. It codes for CASSLVPGGIQETQYF. This chain links TRBV5-1 with TRBJ2-5, with TRBD2 matching 8 bases. The CDR3 sequence is 16 residues long. Trimming removed 0 bases from V and 2 bases from J; junction bases left unmatched: 6. Germline values: CDR1 SGHRS, CDR2 YFSETQ.